These T cell receptor beta chains were read from a single sample in a study of T cells after yellow fever vaccination. MiXCR, run by TCRdb on the 5' RACE reads, gives a single entry per CDR3 protein. The repertoire holds about 550,000 distinct CDR3 sequences, with roughly 21% as singletons. The source material was PBMCs, sampled 15 days after the yellow fever booster vaccination. These TCRs come from a man aged 30 to 45 who received the YFV17D yellow fever vaccine. CDR3s include the opening cysteine and the closing phenylalanine or tryptophan.

TRBV18	TRBJ2-1	CASSPLGGGGEQFF
TRBV5-1	TRBJ2-7	CASSWTSDREQYF
TRBV10-3	TRBJ2-3	CAARLAGNTDTQYF
TRBV11-2	TRBJ1-6	CASSSRPRVSSYNSPLHF
TRBV7-9	TRBJ2-3	CASSLDPSGSADTQYF
TRBV6-2/TRBV6-3	TRBJ2-1	CASSYSGNFEQFF
TRBV21-1	TRBJ2-3	CASRGRATQYF
TRBV20-1	TRBJ1-5	CSARSPGTGRNQPQHF
TRBV3-1	TRBJ2-4	CASRPRGIEDIQYF
TRBV6-1	TRBJ2-3	CASSTGGGETDTQYF
TRBV3-1	TRBJ2-7	CASSPLSGVEQYF
TRBV7-2	TRBJ2-1	CASSLLLSGSNEQFF
TRBV9	TRBJ2-2	CASNKDRYTGELFF
TRBV20-1	TRBJ1-1	CSTREGGSYEAFF
TRBV11-2	TRBJ2-7	CASSGGIDRDYEQYF
TRBV21-1	TRBJ2-3	CASRKGQGSADTQYF
TRBV7-2	TRBJ2-7	CASSNPDYEQYF
TRBV5-8	TRBJ2-6	CASSSLQGSLSGANVLTF
TRBV5-5	TRBJ2-3	CASSLAGSSRLDTQYF
TRBV29-1	TRBJ2-3	CSLGLSTDTQYF
TRBV20-1	TRBJ1-1	CSASSQGATEAFF
TRBV20-1	TRBJ2-1	CSAGRGSDLNEQFF
TRBV6-5	TRBJ2-3	CASSYGHTDTQYF
TRBV12-3/TRBV12-4	TRBJ2-5	CASSRPPGETQYF
TRBV12-3/TRBV12-4	TRBJ1-3	CASSFDSSGNTIYF
TRBV7-6	TRBJ2-3	CASSAIADTQYF
TRBV20-1	TRBJ2-2	CSAAGRPGELFF
TRBV7-9	TRBJ2-1	CASSLGTRYNEQFF
TRBV3-1	TRBJ1-1	CASSPGGRGTEAFF
TRBV7-2	TRBJ2-3	CASSGPDTQYF
TRBV15	TRBJ2-3	CATRSHGIGTQYF
TRBV20-1	TRBJ2-2	CSARVLTGELFF
TRBV4-2	TRBJ1-5	CASSQDKAVNQPQHF
TRBV7-2	TRBJ2-1	CASSEVGGRGYNEQFF
TRBV6-2/TRBV6-3	TRBJ2-1	CASRYDGLSYNEQFF
TRBV18	TRBJ1-5	CASSPGQPAEKPQHF